A selection of T cell receptor beta chains follows, all from one sample in a study of blood T cell repertoires in COVID-19. The assay was immunoSEQ multiplex PCR, and TCRdb's table has in-frame clones only and misses some. This table has some 250,000 clones, 80% to 90% appearing once. The sequencing input was peripheral blood. The receptors here all came from a woman aged 30 to 39 with COVID-19, enrolled during active disease. Each CDR3 is given with its conserved first and last residue. D genes are given only for firm matches. Size tells how often a clone was seen (once, few, many) or the class of an expanded clone, and some rows leave it out.

J	D	V	size	CDR3	DNA
TRBJ1-1	.	TRBV6-4	.	CASSATGSTEAFF	TGTGCCAGCAGTGCCACAGGTTCGACTGAAGCTTTCTTT
TRBJ1-4	.	TRBV7-8	.	CASSLAWTATNEKLFF	TGTGCCAGCAGCTTAGCATGGACAGCAACTAATGAAAAACTGTTTTTT
TRBJ2-7	TRBD2	TRBV27	.	CASSLGFGGLNEQYF	TGTGCCAGCAGTTTAGGGTTCGGGGGACTAAACGAGCAGTACTTC
TRBJ2-3	TRBD1	TRBV7-9	.	CASSFRTGRTDTQYF	TGTGCCAGCAGCTTCCGGACAGGGCGCACAGATACGCAGTATTTT
TRBJ2-5	TRBD2	TRBV7-7	.	CASSIGIAGGPETQYF	TGTGCCAGCAGCATAGGAATAGCGGGGGGGCCAGAGACCCAGTACTTC
TRBJ1-2	TRBD1	TRBV4-2	.	CASSQTTGQGYGYTF	TGTGCCAGCAGCCAGACAACGGGACAGGGCTATGGCTACACCTTC
TRBJ1-4	.	TRBV28	once	CASTSGGSEKLFF	TGTGCCAGCACGTCTGGGGGCAGTGAAAAACTGTTTTTT
TRBJ2-3	.	TRBV9	.	CASSVYMDTQYF	TGTGCCAGCAGCGTTTACATGGATACGCAGTATTTT
TRBJ1-1	.	TRBV27	.	CASSLLGQNTEAFF	TGTGCCAGCAGTCTATTGGGACAGAACACTGAAGCTTTCTTT
TRBJ2-5	TRBD1	TRBV5-1	.	CASSLGGTEETQYF	TGCGCCAGCAGCTTGGGGGGGACAGAAGAGACCCAGTACTTC
TRBJ1-2	.	TRBV10-1	.	CASSRDTWGYTF	TGCGCCAGCAGCCGGGACACTTGGGGATACACCTTC
TRBJ1-4	.	TRBV5-1	.	CASSFGGRDEKLFF	TGCGCCAGCAGCTTTGGGGGCAGGGATGAAAAACTGTTTTTT
TRBJ2-3	TRBD2	TRBV5-1	.	CASSWTSRTDTQYF	TGCGCCAGCAGCTGGACTAGCCGAACAGATACGCAGTATTTT
TRBJ1-1	TRBD1	TRBV10-2	.	CASRGTGLNTEAFF	TGCGCCAGCAGAGGGACAGGGCTGAACACTGAAGCTTTCTTT
TRBJ2-2	.	TRBV19	.	CASSYHRVPGELFF	TGTGCCAGTAGTTATCACAGGGTTCCCGGGGAGCTGTTTTTT
TRBJ2-7	.	TRBV3-1/TRBV3-2	.	CASSQELFQTGEQYF	TGTGCCAGCAGCCAAGAATTGTTCCAGACGGGGGAGCAGTACTTC
TRBJ2-5	TRBD1	TRBV7-8	.	CASSLTGFEGETQYF	TGTGCCAGCAGCTTGACAGGGTTTGAGGGAGAGACCCAGTACTTC
TRBJ1-1	.	TRBV7-9	.	CASSLGLLTEAFF	TGTGCCAGCAGCTTGGGGCTACTCACTGAAGCTTTCTTT
TRBJ2-2	TRBD2	TRBV28	.	CASKLAALNTGELFF	TGTGCCAGCAAACTAGCGGCACTAAACACCGGGGAGCTGTTTTTT
TRBJ1-1	.	TRBV11-2	.	CASSFGGPANTEAFF	TGTGCCAGCAGCTTTGGGGGCCCAGCGAACACTGAAGCTTTCTTT
TRBJ1-1	.	TRBV18	.	CASLRNTEAFF	TGTGCCAGCCTAAGAAACACTGAAGCTTTCTTT
TRBJ2-7	TRBD2	TRBV4-1	.	CASSQGPGTSGVGQYF	TGCGCCAGCAGCCAAGGGCCCGGGACTAGCGGGGTCGGGCAGTACTTC
TRBJ1-2	.	TRBV21-1	.	CASSYGTYGYTF	TGTGCCAGCAGCTACGGGACTTATGGCTACACCTTC
TRBJ1-1	TRBD1	TRBV18	.	CASSPLQTGGSTEAFF	TGTGCCAGCTCACCCCTGCAGACAGGGGGGAGCACTGAAGCTTTCTTT
TRBJ1-2	TRBD1	TRBV27	.	CASSLIQGHGYTF	TGTGCCAGCAGTCTTATACAGGGGCATGGCTACACCTTC
TRBJ1-2	TRBD1	TRBV27	.	CASSNQGAPGYTF	TGTGCCAGCAGCAATCAGGGGGCGCCCGGCTACACCTTC
TRBJ1-1	.	TRBV9	once	CASSVAYRSTEAFF	TGTGCCAGCAGCGTAGCGTACCGGTCCACTGAAGCTTTCTTT
TRBJ2-5	.	TRBV27	.	CASSSNPRETQYF	TGTGCCAGCAGTTCGAACCCGCGCGAGACCCAGTACTTC
TRBJ2-3	TRBD2	TRBV7-6	.	CASSWTSGTTDTQYF	TGTGCCAGCAGCTGGACTAGCGGAACTACAGATACGCAGTATTTT
TRBJ1-3	TRBD1	TRBV6-5	.	CASSYDGTVGNTIYF	TGTGCCAGCAGTTACGACGGGACAGTTGGAAACACCATATATTTT
TRBJ2-5	.	TRBV5-1	.	CASSSPPLAQETQYF	TGCGCCAGCAGCTCCCCCCCTCTAGCTCAAGAGACCCAGTACTTC
TRBJ2-3	.	TRBV4-1	.	CASSLKIADTQYF	TGCGCCAGCAGCCTAAAGATCGCGGATACGCAGTATTTT
TRBJ2-1	.	TRBV2	.	CASSLEQFF	TGTGCCAGCAGTCTTGAGCAGTTCTTC
TRBJ2-2	.	TRBV6-6	.	CASSYVPGGASGELFF	TGTGCCAGCAGTTATGTTCCGGGGGGCGCCTCCGGGGAGCTGTTTTTT
TRBJ1-2	.	TRBV5-4	.	CASSLAGLPQAYGYTF	TGTGCCAGCAGCTTGGCCGGTTTGCCGCAGGCCTATGGCTACACCTTC
TRBJ1-1	.	TRBV19	.	CASRQSGAMNTEAFF	TGTGCCAGTAGGCAATCAGGGGCAATGAACACTGAAGCTTTCTTT
TRBJ1-2	TRBD1	TRBV27	.	CASSPGTGGNYGYTF	TGTGCCAGCAGTCCCGGGACAGGCGGAAACTATGGCTACACCTTC
TRBJ1-3	.	TRBV9	.	CASSVGAGERNTIYF	TGTGCCAGCAGCGTTGGGGCAGGGGAAAGAAACACCATATATTTT
TRBJ2-1	.	TRBV19	once	CASSANRASYNEQFF	TGTGCCAGTAGTGCGAACAGGGCGTCCTACAATGAGCAGTTCTTC
TRBJ1-1	.	TRBV4-1	few	CASSQGDLNTEAFF	TGCGCCAGCAGCCAGGGAGACCTGAACACTGAAGCTTTCTTT
TRBJ1-4	TRBD1	TRBV27	.	CASSANGQGASEKLFF	TGTGCCAGCAGTGCAAACGGACAGGGGGCTTCTGAAAAACTGTTTTTT
TRBJ1-6	.	TRBV19	.	CASRVSSYNSPLHF	TGTGCCAGCAGGGTCTCCTCCTATAATTCACCCCTCCACTTT
TRBJ2-3	.	TRBV5-1	.	CASSSSDTQYF	TGCGCCAGCAGCTCGTCAGATACGCAGTATTTT
TRBJ2-1	TRBD2	TRBV3-1/TRBV3-2	.	CASSPTGGAYNEQFF	TGTGCCAGCAGCCCGACGGGGGGGGCCTACAATGAGCAGTTCTTC
TRBJ1-1	.	TRBV19	.	CASSQGMNTEAFF	TGTGCCAGTAGCCAGGGGATGAACACTGAAGCTTTCTTT
TRBJ1-1	.	TRBV23-1	.	CASKLPRTELNTEAFF	TGCGCCAGCAAATTACCGCGGACAGAGCTGAACACTGAAGCTTTCTTT
TRBJ1-4	.	TRBV5-1	.	CASSLRGDGYNEKLFF	TGCGCCAGCAGCTTGAGGGGTGACGGGTATAATGAAAAACTGTTTTTT
TRBJ2-3	.	TRBV21-1	.	CASSKVTSGYSTDTQYF	TGTGCCAGCAGCAAAGTGACTAGCGGATATAGCACAGATACGCAGTATTTT
TRBJ2-1	.	TRBV24-1	.	CATGEPVNNEQFF	TGTGCCACCGGGGAGCCTGTGAACAATGAGCAGTTCTTC
TRBJ2-2	.	TRBV5-1	.	CASQTGDSTGELFF	TGCGCCTCTCAGACTGGAGACTCCACCGGGGAGCTGTTTTTT
TRBJ2-7	TRBD1	TRBV7-6	.	CASSTNRDREYEQYF	TGTGCCAGCAGCACGAACCGGGACAGGGAATACGAGCAGTACTTC
TRBJ2-3	.	TRBV11-2	.	CASSSIVWGGGTDTQYF	TGTGCCAGCAGCTCAATCGTTTGGGGAGGGGGGACAGATACGCAGTATTTT
TRBJ1-4	TRBD1	TRBV7-6	.	CASSNPDRTNEKLFF	TGTGCCAGCAGCAACCCGGACAGGACTAATGAAAAACTGTTTTTT
TRBJ2-7	TRBD2	TRBV27	.	CASSRDYDSYEQYF	TGTGCCAGCAGTCGGGACTACGATTCCTACGAGCAGTACTTC
TRBJ2-7	.	TRBV7-2	.	CASSWGLNEQYF	TGTGCCAGCAGTTGGGGGCTGAACGAGCAGTACTTC